This is a list of T cell receptor beta chains from one sample in a study of graft-versus-host responses after intestinal transplantation. Clones were sequenced by immunoSEQ multiplex PCR, and TCRdb holds only the in-frame ones, with some missing. The data show some 40,000 clones, with roughly 90% seen just once and about a sixth held by the top ten. The material sequenced was ileum tissue, taken approximately 200 days after intestinal transplant. The receptors derive from a human patient who received an intestinal transplant, so some T cells may come from the graft donor. Each CDR3 is given with its conserved first and last residue. A D gene is named only where the DNA matches it firmly. Size is omitted from some rows. Given values are once, few, many or a class for expanded clones.

j_call clone_size cdr3_length v_call d_call cdr3_aa cdr3_nt
TRBJ1-5 - 15 TRBV19 - CASSIDLAPNQPQHF TGTGCCAGTAGTATAGATCTAGCTCCCAATCAGCCCCAGCATTTT
TRBJ2-3 - 16 TRBV27 TRBD2 CASSLSGSGSLDTQYF TGTGCCAGCAGTTTATCGGGTAGCGGGAGTCTCGATACGCAGTATTTT
TRBJ2-3 - 15 TRBV19 TRBD2 CASSIRLAVTDTQYF TGTGCCAGTAGTATTCGGCTAGCGGTCACAGATACGCAGTATTTT
TRBJ2-7 - 14 TRBV28 TRBD2 CASTLASGRYEQYF TGTGCCAGCACTCTGGCTAGCGGGAGGTATGAGCAGTACTTC
TRBJ2-1 - 14 TRBV30 - CAWNSGTLYNEQFF TGTGCCTGGAATTCGGGGACCTTATACAATGAGCAGTTCTTC
TRBJ2-7 - 14 TRBV2 TRBD1 CASSEGTGIHEQYF TGTGCCAGCAGTGAGGGGACAGGGATCCACGAGCAGTACTTC
TRBJ2-1 - 15 TRBV5-1 TRBD2 CASSFGLAGYNEQFF TGCGCCAGCAGCTTTGGGCTAGCGGGGTACAATGAGCAGTTCTTC
TRBJ2-2 once 16 TRBV5-1 - CASSSPRGGDTGELFF TGCGCCAGCAGCTCCCCCAGGGGGGGCGACACCGGGGAGCTGTTTTTT
TRBJ2-5 - 14 TRBV19 TRBD2 CASSIEAGKMAQYF TGTGCCAGTAGTATAGAAGCGGGGAAGATGGCCCAGTACTTC
TRBJ2-5 - 15 TRBV6-5 - CASSYSGTKEETQYF TGTGCCAGCAGTTACTCGGGAACCAAGGAAGAGACCCAGTACTTC
TRBJ2-5 - 15 TRBV7-2 TRBD2 CASSYQRGNQETQYF TGTGCCAGCAGCTATCAGCGGGGGAACCAAGAGACCCAGTACTTC
TRBJ2-4 - 14 TRBV5-1 - CASSSIAAKNIQYF TGCGCCAGCAGCTCCATCGCAGCCAAAAACATTCAGTACTTC
TRBJ1-4 - 16 TRBV28 TRBD1 CASSTLQGGPYEKLFF TGTGCCAGCAGTACTCTCCAGGGGGGCCCTTACGAAAAACTGTTTTTT
TRBJ2-5 - 13 TRBV5-1 - CASSLPYSETQYF TGCGCCAGCAGCTTGCCCTACTCAGAGACCCAGTACTTC
TRBJ2-7 - 14 TRBV18 TRBD1 CASSPGQGVYEQYF TGTGCCAGCTCACCCGGACAGGGCGTCTACGAGCAGTACTTC
TRBJ1-1 - 13 TRBV27 - CASSYLGNTEAFF TGTGCCAGCAGTTACCTAGGGAACACTGAAGCTTTCTTT
TRBJ1-1 - 15 TRBV9 - CASSVEARYGGEAFF TGTGCCAGCAGCGTAGAGGCGCGTTACGGGGGTGAAGCTTTCTTT
TRBJ2-7 - 15 TRBV28 - CASSLATTVPYEQYF TGTGCCAGCAGTTTGGCTACGACGGTACCCTACGAGCAGTACTTC
TRBJ2-1 - 16 TRBV27 TRBD2 CASSSRTSGGVDEQFF TGTGCCAGCAGTTCCCGGACTAGCGGGGGGGTTGATGAGCAGTTCTTC
TRBJ2-1 - 16 TRBV2 TRBD2 CASSARTSGRDNEQFF TGTGCCAGCAGTGCACGGACTAGCGGGAGGGATAATGAGCAGTTCTTC
TRBJ2-2 - 14 TRBV2 TRBD2 CASSRPGGTGELFF TGTGCCAGCAGTCGACCGGGGGGAACCGGGGAGCTGTTTTTT
TRBJ2-7 - 14 TRBV7-9 TRBD2 CASSQSGATYEQYF TGTGCCAGCAGCCAAAGCGGGGCTACCTACGAGCAGTACTTC
TRBJ2-5 - 12 TRBV6-6 TRBD2 CASRGGQETQYF TGTGCCAGCCGGGGGGGCCAAGAGACCCAGTACTTC